Below, 16 T cell receptor beta chains from the same sample are listed, as sequenced in a study of CD8 T cells in Susac syndrome (dated by TCRdb to between 2018 and 2021). The library was produced with the immunoSEQ multiplex PCR assay. RNA was extracted with the RNeasy kit and about 0.5 to 1 ug was reverse transcribed using random hexamers. TCRdb trimmed public reads at Q25 via fastp, called clones via MiXCR and kept in-frame beta chains. Each CDR3 protein appears once, grouped with its most common genes and DNA. The sample records some 200,000 distinct CDR3 sequences, roughly 94% of which are singletons. The ten most abundant clones make up around 0.16% of the sample. The sequenced material came from CD8+ T cells from PBMCs. The receptors here all came from a human donor with Susac syndrome.

J is TRBJ2-3 and V is TRBV7-9; D ambiguous. The germline V gene has CDR1 SEHNR and CDR2 FQNEAQ (reference sequence). V was shortened by 10 bases and J by 5 bases, with 16 bases between the two germline ends. The CDR3 is 13 residues long. This CDR3 reads CATNKPRLDTQYF. CDR3 bases: TGTGCCACTAACAAGCCCCGGTTAGATACGCAGTATTTT. Supplemented by reference TRBV7-9 and TRBJ2-3, the full variable domain reads DTGVSQNPRHKITKRGQNVTFRCDPISEHNRLYWYRQTLGQGPEFLTYFQNEAQLEKSRLLSDRFSAERPKGSFSTLEIQRTEQGDSAMYLCATNKPRLDTQYFGPGTRLTVL.

The genes are TRBV11-1 and TRBJ1-5; D might be TRBD1 (5 bases). Trimming left V 4 bases short and J 2 bases short, with 15 bases between. The CDR3 extends over 16 amino acids. The germline V gene has CDR1 SGHAT and CDR2 FQDESV (reference sequence). This CDR3 is CASSYHKRDRNQPQHF. As DNA, the CDR3 is TGTGCCAGCAGCTATCATAAACGGGACCGCAATCAGCCCCAGCATTTT.

The V gene is TRBV29-1, the J gene TRBJ2-1; 8 bases map to TRBD1. This CDR3 spans 13 amino acids. The V gene end was trimmed by 5 bases and the J gene end by 1 base; junction bases not matched to a gene: 1. From germline, CDR1 is SQVTM and CDR2 ANQGSEA. CDR3 sequence: CSVRTGSYNEQFF. In DNA, the CDR3 is TGCAGCGTTCGGACAGGGTCCTACAATGAGCAGTTCTTC.

This sequence joins TRBV30 and TRBJ2-5; D is unclear. This CDR3 is 14 amino acids long. The V gene lost 2 bases and the J gene lost 3 bases, with 13 bases spanning the gap. CDR1 and CDR2 from the germline V gene are GTSNPN and SVGIG (reference sequence). CDR3 residues: CAWSLLPIKETQYF. CDR3 nucleotide sequence: TGTGCCTGGAGTTTACTCCCCATAAAAGAGACCCAGTACTTC.

This clonotype has a handful of counts. The chain carries TRBV7-2 and TRBJ2-7; D ambiguous. With 7 bases removed from V and 6 bases from J, the gap between germline ends came to 10 bases. CDR1 SGHTA and CDR2 FQGNSA come from the germline V gene. CDR3 length: 11 residues. CDR3 loop: CASTSTIEQYF. The CDR3 region has the DNA TGTGCCAGCACCTCTACGATCGAGCAGTACTTC.

The genes are TRBV7-8 and TRBJ2-1, with TRBD2 as a possible D gene (5 bases). In germline, CDR1 is SGHVS, CDR2 FQNEAQ. The CDR3 spans 15 residues. The V and J ends lost 1 base and 2 bases respectively, with 9 bases between them. The CDR3 sequence: CASSLGSGPYNEQFF. The DNA of the CDR3 is TGTGCCAGCAGCTTAGGGAGCGGACCCTACAATGAGCAGTTCTTC.

This chain uses TRBV15 with TRBJ1-2; the match to TRBD1 covers 7 bases. The V and J ends lost 0 bases and 3 bases, in that order; junction bases with no gene match: 7. The germline gives CDR1 LNHNV, CDR2 YYDKDF (reference sequence). There are 16 residues in the CDR3. The DNA for the CDR3 is TGTGCCACCAGCAGAGATTTAGGGGGCTCGTACTATGGCTACACCTTC. Its translation is CATSRDLGGSYYGYTF.

This clonotype was recorded only once. This chain uses TRBV9 with TRBJ1-4; D remains unclear. The CDR3 has 15 amino acids. Per germline, CDR1 SGDLS and CDR2 YYNGEE. V was pared by 3 bases and J by 0 bases, with 9 bases between. Here the CDR3 DNA reads TGTGCCAGCAGCGGAAGAGGTACAACTAATGAAAAACTGTTTTTT. Translation: CASSGRGTTNEKLFF. The full variable domain, in which reference TRBV9 and TRBJ1-4 provide the parts outside the CDR3, is DSGVTQTPKHLITATGQRVTLRCSPRSGDLSVYWYQQSLDQGLQFLIQYYNGEERAKGNILERFSAQQFPDLHSELNLSSLELGDSALYFCASSGRGTTNEKLFFGSGTQLSVL.

This chain uses TRBV9 with TRBJ2-1, with 9 bases matching TRBD2. V gave up 4 bases and J gave up 3 bases; unmatched junction bases: 8. The CDR3 loop spans 16 amino acids. Germline values: CDR1 SGDLS, CDR2 YYNGEE. DNA of the CDR3: TGTGCCAGCAGCCCATTAGCGGGGGCCGACTACAATGAGCAGTTCTTC. This gives the protein CASSPLAGADYNEQFF.

This chain connects TRBV9 to TRBJ1-6, with D possibly being TRBD1 (5 bases). Germline values: CDR1 SGDLS, CDR2 YYNGEE. Trimming took off 0 bases at V and 7 bases at J, with 11 bases between the two ends. There are 15 residues in the CDR3. The CDR3 spells CASSVDGGDNSPLHF. In nucleotides, the CDR3 is TGTGCCAGCAGCGTAGACGGGGGAGACAATTCACCCCTCCACTTT.

The V gene is TRBV15, the J gene TRBJ2-7; TRBD2 might be the D (5 bases). V lost 7 bases and J 4 bases, leaving 11 bases between the germline ends. CDR1 LNHNV and CDR2 YYDKDF come from the germline V gene (reference sequence). This CDR3 has 12 amino acids. The CDR3 DNA follows: TGTGCCACCAAACGTCCGGGGTACGAGCAGTACTTC. It encodes CATKRPGYEQYF.

The chain has TRBV20-1 and TRBJ2-5, with D tentatively TRBD1 or TRBD2 (5 bases each). Deletions cut 0 bases from V and 2 bases from J, with 13 bases between. This CDR3 has 15 amino acids. Germline CDR1 and CDR2: DFQATT and SNEGSKA (reference sequence). The CDR3 DNA sequence: TGCAGTGCTAGAGATTTTTTGAGGGGACAAGAGACCCAGTACTTC. Residues: CSARDFLRGQETQYF.

V usage is TRBV25-1 and J usage is TRBJ2-1; D not certain. Germline V gene sequence: CDR1 MGHDK, CDR2 SYGVNS. This CDR3 has 12 residues. V lost 3 bases to trimming and J lost 5 bases, with 5 bases between them. The CDR3 nucleotides read TGTGCCAGCAGTGATGGGGACAATGAGCAGTTCTTC. This sequence encodes CASSDGDNEQFF.

V gene TRBV7-9 combines with J gene TRBJ1-4, with D possibly TRBD1 on 6 matching bases. The V and J ends lost 3 bases and 1 base respectively, with 18 bases between them. This CDR3 has 18 residues. Germline V lookup: CDR1 SEHNR, CDR2 FQNEAQ (reference sequence). The CDR3 region has the DNA TGTGCCAGCAGCTTCCCGGGGGCTTCCCGTCTAACTAATGAAAAACTGTTTTTT. The encoded protein is CASSFPGASRLTNEKLFF.

The V and J genes are TRBV28 and TRBJ1-1, with 8 positions matching TRBD1. The length of the CDR3 is 16 residues. Germline CDR1 reads MDHEN; CDR2 reads SYDVKM. With V trimmed by 3 bases and J by 1 base, 7 bases remained unmatched. The CDR3 bases are TGTGCCAGCAGTTTTCCCGAGACAGGGGAGAACACTGAAGCTTTCTTT. Translated: CASSFPETGENTEAFF.

The chain recombines TRBV18 with TRBJ2-5, with unresolved D. Germline CDR1 KGHSH, CDR2 LQKENI. V lost 6 bases to trimming and J lost 0 bases, with 11 bases between them. The CDR3 length is 14 residues. CDR3 loop: CASSQRPNQETQYF. The CDR3 coding sequence is TGTGCCAGCTCCCAAAGACCGAACCAAGAGACCCAGTACTTC.